These 10 T cell receptor beta chains share one sample of origin, sequenced in a study of OX40 agonist ivuxolimab in advanced cancers. Assay: immunoSEQ multiplex PCR; the TCRdb copy retains only in-frame clones and omits some. The sample yields approximately 20,000 clones, about 77% seen once. The sequenced sample was CD4+ or CD8+ T cells sorted from blood, obtained in a trial of the OX40 agonist ivuxolimab. All receptors derive from an adult with an advanced solid tumor such as melanoma, head and neck, liver or kidney cancer.

The chain carries TRBV4-1 and TRBJ2-7, with 10 bases lining up with TRBD2. The CDR3 extends over 19 amino acids. Trimming cost V 0 bases and J 1 base; bases outside gene matches: 12. Germline V gene data show CDR1 as MGHRA and CDR2 as YSYEKL. The CDR3 loop is CASSQESWALAGASYEQYF. The DNA for the CDR3 is TGCGCCAGCAGCCAAGAATCGTGGGCCCTAGCGGGGGCATCCTACGAGCAGTACTTC.

The chain employs TRBV27 and TRBJ1-1; a weak D match, TRBD1 (6 bases). Germline values: CDR1 MNHEY, CDR2 SMNVEV (reference sequence). The CDR3 length is 13 residues. Trimming left V 6 bases short and J 6 bases short, with 14 bases between. CDR3 bases: TGTGCCAGCAGCTTCACAGGGTCAGCTGAAGCTTTCTTT. Amino acids: CASSFTGSAEAFF.

V usage is TRBV28 and J usage is TRBJ2-5, with 8 bases lining up with TRBD1. V gave up 4 bases and J gave up 2 bases; unmatched junction bases: 9. CDR1 is MDHEN, CDR2 SYDVKM, per germline. The CDR3 has 16 amino acids. The CDR3 sequence is CASSYTGGTEQETQYF. The CDR3 DNA reads as TGTGCCAGCAGTTATACAGGGGGAACGGAGCAAGAGACCCAGTACTTC.

This clone appeared a single time. This sequence joins TRBV19 and TRBJ2-7; D may be TRBD1 (5 bases). Trimming cost V 3 bases and J 1 base, with 16 bases left between them. Germline V lookup: CDR1 LNHDA, CDR2 SQIVND (reference sequence). This CDR3 is 16 amino acids long. This CDR3 reads CASSIDTGSGSYEQYF. CDR3 DNA: TGTGCCAGTAGTATCGACACAGGTTCTGGGTCCTACGAGCAGTACTTC.

The rearrangement joins TRBV18 to TRBJ2-1; unclear D gene. Germline CDR1 KGHSH, CDR2 LQKENI. The V end lost 0 bases, the J end lost 8 bases, and 5 bases lay between the germline ends. This CDR3 has 12 residues. The CDR3 here is CASSPPSHEQFF. The CDR3 nucleotides read TGTGCCAGCTCACCACCGAGCCATGAGCAGTTCTTC.

This clone was picked up a small number of times. V is TRBV5-8 and J is TRBJ2-6; no reliable D call. CDR3 length equals 13 residues. Germline V CDR1 and CDR2: SGHTS, YDEGEE. V was trimmed by 5 bases and J by 0 bases, leaving 3 bases between them. The CDR3 DNA reads as TGTGCCAGCAGTCCCTCTGGGGCCAACGTCCTGACTTTC. Protein sequence: CASSPSGANVLTF.

This clone occurred a few times. The J gene is TRBJ2-7, the V gene TRBV5-4; 8 bases agree with TRBD2. Germline V CDR1 and CDR2: SGHNT, YYREEE (reference sequence). The CDR3 runs 15 residues. V lost 2 bases to trimming and J lost 5 bases; unmatched junction nucleotides: 9. This CDR3 is CASSFPQAGGNEQYF. The CDR3 DNA is TGTGCCAGCAGCTTCCCTCAGGCGGGAGGCAACGAGCAGTACTTC.

This clone appeared a single time. V is TRBV9 and J is TRBJ2-5, with 10 bases matching TRBD1. CDR1 is SGDLS, CDR2 YYNGEE, per germline. With 6 bases clipped from V and 1 base from J, the junction kept 9 bases outside the gene matches. The CDR3 loop spans 16 amino acids. CDR3 sequence reads: CASTIGTGVIQETQYF. As DNA, the CDR3 is TGTGCCAGCACCATCGGGACAGGGGTCATCCAAGAGACCCAGTACTTC.

The rearrangement joins TRBV6-5 to TRBJ1-1; possible D gene TRBD1, 6 bases. The V and J ends lost 6 bases and 3 bases respectively, with 14 bases between them. CDR3 length equals 14 residues. Germline V gene lookup returns CDR1 MNHEY and CDR2 SVGAGI. The CDR3, as DNA: TGTGCCAGCAGCTCCCCGACAGGCTACACTGAAGCTTTCTTT. Its translation is CASSSPTGYTEAFF.

This sequence joins TRBV4-2 and TRBJ1-1; no reliable D call. V was pared by 1 base and J by 3 bases, with 9 bases between. Germline assignment: CDR1 LGHNA and CDR2 YNFKEQ. The CDR3 is 14 residues long. For the CDR3, the DNA is TGTGCCAGCAGCCAAGGGGAAGGATACACTGAAGCTTTCTTT. Protein product: CASSQGEGYTEAFF.